This TCR beta chain was obtained from a study of technical replicates of blood from a few donors. Some clones are missing from TCRdb's copy, which holds only in-frame ones; the method was immunoSEQ multiplex PCR. The sample contains about 54,000 clones, about 95% of which appear only once. Trimming removed 7 bases at V and 0 bases at J, with 15 bases between. Germline CDR1 and CDR2: WSHSY and SAAADI. The length of the CDR3 is 16 residues. The sequence derives from a human donor in good health. J is TRBJ2-2 and V is TRBV10-2; TRBD1 might be the D (6 bases). The specimen sequenced was T cells isolated from PBMCs. The CDR3 spells CASISMGHTNTGELFF. In DNA, the CDR3 is TGCGCCAGCATTTCGATGGGACACACGAACACCGGGGAGCTGTTTTTT.